The present T cell receptor (beta chain) was sequenced within a study of T cells in Graves' hyperthyroidism and ophthalmopathy. Regarding the study as a whole: Most thyroid clonotypes that were expanded above 0.001 also turned up in blood.

This clonotype came up many times. The antigen remains unidentified. The CDR3 covers 15 residues. The germline V gene encodes CDR1 SQVTM and CDR2 ANQGSEA. Germline trimming cut 1 base from V and 2 bases from J; bases unmatched to any gene: 5. Ophthalmopathy patients had moderate-to-severe active disease, CAS ≥3, NOSPECS ≥4, and disease duration under 3 months. TCR beta CDR3 sequences were amplified from RNA transcripts. TCR CDR3 regions were first amplified by RT-PCR with HTBI primers. TCRdb itself ran the multiplex PCR reads through MiXCR, one entry per CDR3 protein. The table lists 700,000 or so distinct CDR3 sequences, more than 12% of them singletons.

The sequence derives from a woman in her 50s with Graves' ophthalmopathy. This rearrangement joins TRBV29-1 to TRBJ2-3, with TRBD1 identical over 8 bases. Sequenced input: blood. The CDR3 protein is CSVEGVRGLTDTQYF. The DNA for the CDR3 is TGCAGCGTTGAAGGCGTCAGGGGGCTCACAGATACGCAGTATTTT.